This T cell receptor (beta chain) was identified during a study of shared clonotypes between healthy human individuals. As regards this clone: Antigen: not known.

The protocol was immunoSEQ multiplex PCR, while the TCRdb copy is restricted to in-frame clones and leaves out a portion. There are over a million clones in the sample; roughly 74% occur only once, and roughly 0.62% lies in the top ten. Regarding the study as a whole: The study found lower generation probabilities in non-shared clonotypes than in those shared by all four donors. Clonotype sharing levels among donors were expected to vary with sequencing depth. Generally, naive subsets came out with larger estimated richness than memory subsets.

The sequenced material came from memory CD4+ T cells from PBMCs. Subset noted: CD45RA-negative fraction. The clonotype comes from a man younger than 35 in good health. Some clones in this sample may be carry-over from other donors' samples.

The CDR3 region has the DNA TGTGCCAGCAGCCCCCGCGGCAACTACAATGAGCAGTTCTTC. Translation: CASSPRGNYNEQFF. The genes are TRBV9 and TRBJ2-1; unclear D gene. From germline, CDR1 is SGDLS and CDR2 YYNGEE. V shed 4 bases and J shed 3 bases, with 11 bases lying between them. The length of the CDR3 is 14 residues.